The source of this TCR beta chain is a study of blood T cell repertoires in COVID-19. In the study's own analysis: Cell counts per sample came from amplifying reference gene primers. Generated by immunoSEQ multiplex PCR, the TCRdb table keeps only in-frame clones and is missing some. V, J and clone size were drawn from that table, and D and trimming were deduced from the DNA. This sample has approximately 16,000 clones; approximately 89% occur once, and the top ten carry around 12%. The CDR3 runs to 14 residues. Germline V CDR1 and CDR2: SGHRS, YFSETQ. V gave up 3 bases and J gave up 9 bases, with 13 bases separating them. Only one count was recorded for this clone.

The chain has TRBV5-1 and TRBJ1-6; possible D gene TRBD1, 6 bases. This TCR was recovered from a human donor in a cohort sampled during active COVID-19. Sequenced material: peripheral blood. The CDR3 DNA sequence: TGCGCCAGCAGCTGGGACACTCAGACTTCACCCCTCCACTTT. It yields the protein CASSWDTQTSPLHF.